Listed below are T cell receptor beta chains from one sample, sequenced in a study of cytomegalovirus exposure and HLA in healthy donors. Clones were sequenced by immunoSEQ multiplex PCR, and TCRdb holds only the in-frame ones, with some missing. The sample table includes about 150,000 clones. The sequenced sample was PBMCs. These receptors came from a woman in her forties or fifties in good health and CMV-seronegative. Both conserved end residues are part of each CDR3. D genes are given only for firm matches.

v_call	d_call	j_call	cdr3_aa	cdr3_nt
TRBV7-3	TRBD1	TRBJ2-5	CASSLTGQQETQYF	TGTGCCAGCAGCTTAACGGGACAGCAAGAGACCCAGTACTTC
TRBV5-4	.	TRBJ2-3	CASSLGGSTDTQYF	TGTGCCAGCAGCTTAGGGGGAAGCACAGATACGCAGTATTTT
TRBV4-2	.	TRBJ1-5	CASSQDGGQGNQPQHF	TGTGCCAGCAGCCAAGACGGGGGGCAGGGCAATCAGCCCCAGCATTTT
TRBV5-1	.	TRBJ2-5	CASSLAKGQETQYF	TGCGCCAGCAGCTTGGCAAAGGGGCAAGAGACCCAGTACTTC
TRBV6-5	.	TRBJ1-4	CAVGEGKLFF	TGTGCAGTGGGGGAGGGAAAACTGTTTTTT
TRBV4-3	TRBD1	TRBJ2-7	CASSQGLQGAYEQYF	TGCGCCAGCAGCCAAGGTCTACAGGGGGCCTACGAGCAGTACTTC
TRBV4-3	.	TRBJ2-1	CASSQDPAGDSDEQFF	TGCGCCAGCAGCCAAGATCCGGCCGGGGATAGCGATGAGCAGTTCTTC
TRBV19	.	TRBJ1-1	CASSSRTDQGGAFF	TGTGCCAGTAGTTCCCGGACGGACCAGGGCGGAGCTTTCTTT
TRBV7-6	TRBD1	TRBJ1-6	CASSMGQENSPLHF	TGTGCCAGCAGCATGGGACAGGAGAATTCACCCCTCCACTTT
TRBV7-3	TRBD2	TRBJ2-5	CASSPMGGGSETQYF	TGTGCCAGCAGCCCCATGGGCGGGGGGTCAGAGACCCAGTACTTC
TRBV2	TRBD2	TRBJ2-1	CASSLLAGEQFF	TGTGCCAGCAGTTTACTAGCGGGTGAGCAGTTCTTC
TRBV6-6	TRBD1	TRBJ2-7	CASGTQGTPREQYF	TGTGCCAGCGGCACACAGGGGACCCCTCGGGAGCAGTACTTC
TRBV9	.	TRBJ1-1	CASSVSLNRPSTEAFF	TGTGCCAGCAGCGTATCTCTCAACAGGCCCTCTACTGAAGCTTTCTTT
TRBV10-3	.	TRBJ1-1	CAISYLPPPDTEAFF	TGTGCCATCAGTTATCTTCCGCCTCCGGACACTGAAGCTTTCTTT
TRBV19	TRBD2	TRBJ2-3	CASTPGTSTDTQYF	TGTGCCAGTACCCCGGGGACTAGTACAGATACGCAGTATTTT
TRBV30	.	TRBJ1-1	CAWNRNMNTEAFF	TGTGCCTGGAACAGGAATATGAACACTGAAGCTTTCTTT
TRBV1	.	TRBJ2-7	CTSSQVGRGRAYEQYF	TGCACCAGCAGCCAAGTAGGGCGGGGGCGCGCCTACGAGCAGTACTTC
TRBV5-1	.	TRBJ2-5	CASSLVMGRGETQYF	TGCGCCAGCAGCTTGGTCATGGGGCGCGGAGAGACCCAGTACTTC
TRBV7-3	TRBD2	TRBJ2-7	CASSLSGLASYEQYF	TGTGCCAGCAGCTTATCGGGACTAGCGTCCTACGAGCAGTACTTC
TRBV5-1	TRBD1	TRBJ1-1	CASSSSPGTGGNTEAFF	TGCGCCAGCAGCTCCAGTCCCGGGACAGGGGGGAACACTGAAGCTTTCTTT
TRBV9	TRBD1	TRBJ2-5	CASSGDRVAQYF	TGTGCCAGCAGCGGGGACAGGGTGGCCCAGTACTTC
TRBV30	TRBD2	TRBJ2-1	CAWSETTIRTSGNEQFF	TGTGCCTGGAGTGAAACTACTATAAGGACTAGCGGCAATGAGCAGTTCTTC
TRBV2	.	TRBJ1-1	CASSGLRGGTEAFF	TGTGCCAGCAGTGGCCTTAGGGGGGGTACTGAAGCTTTCTTT
TRBV9	TRBD1	TRBJ1-5	CASSVSEGGLNQPQHF	TGTGCCAGCAGCGTTTCAGAAGGGGGCCTCAATCAGCCCCAGCATTTT
TRBV6-5	.	TRBJ2-7	CASRRGYEQYF	TGTGCCAGCAGACGAGGCTACGAGCAGTACTTC
TRBV6-5	TRBD1	TRBJ2-7	CASSPDRGGYEQYF	TGTGCCAGCAGTCCCGACAGGGGTGGCTACGAGCAGTACTTC
TRBV30	.	TRBJ2-3	CAWSSPQGYTDTQYF	TGTGCCTGGAGTAGCCCACAGGGCTACACAGATACGCAGTATTTT
TRBV16	.	TRBJ2-5	CASSQSPQETQYF	TGTGCCAGCAGCCAATCTCCTCAAGAGACCCAGTACTTC
TRBV29-1	TRBD1	TRBJ2-3	CSGRLGQGYTDTQYF	TGCAGCGGGCGCTTAGGACAGGGCTACACAGATACGCAGTATTTT
TRBV7-3	.	TRBJ2-3	CASSLGLTDDTQYF	TGTGCCAGCAGCTTAGGTTTAACTGATGATACGCAGTATTTT
TRBV5-1	TRBD2	TRBJ2-3	CASSYSGTSGRPGTDTQYF	TGCGCCAGCAGCTATTCCGGGACTAGCGGGAGGCCAGGCACAGATACGCAGTATTTT
TRBV6-5	.	TRBJ2-4	CASRSSSDYIQYF	TGTGCCAGCAGATCCTCTAGTGATTACATTCAGTACTTC
TRBV5-4	.	TRBJ2-7	CASSLGGQNSYEQYF	TGTGCCAGCAGCCTAGGAGGACAGAACTCCTACGAGCAGTACTTC
TRBV5-1	TRBD2	TRBJ2-3	CASSLNIGGAGGTDTQYF	TGCGCCAGCAGCTTGAATATAGGAGGAGCGGGAGGCACAGATACGCAGTATTTT
TRBV28	TRBD1	TRBJ2-7	CASSLTGVDHEQYF	TGTGCCAGCAGTTTGACAGGGGTAGACCACGAGCAGTACTTC
TRBV2	TRBD1	TRBJ1-1	CASSERAGGRQTEAFF	TGTGCCAGCAGTGAAAGGGCAGGGGGGCGTCAGACTGAAGCTTTCTTT
TRBV9	.	TRBJ2-1	CASSVDGSRPEEQFF	TGTGCCAGCAGCGTAGACGGGAGCCGTCCTGAGGAGCAGTTCTTC
TRBV9	.	TRBJ2-1	CASSVSLNEQFF	TGTGCCAGCAGCGTATCTTTAAATGAGCAGTTCTTC
TRBV25-1	.	TRBJ1-5	CASSDPGTPGQPQHF	TGTGCCAGCAGTGACCCCGGGACACCGGGTCAGCCCCAGCATTTT
TRBV5-1	.	TRBJ1-1	CASSLGDKSEAFF	TGCGCCAGCAGCTTGGGGGACAAATCTGAAGCTTTCTTT
TRBV30	TRBD1	TRBJ1-3	CAWSTGTGLIIYF	TGTGCCTGGAGTACAGGGACAGGGCTCATTATCTATTTT
TRBV6-1	.	TRBJ1-1	CASSELGDRTEAFF	TGTGCCAGCAGTGAACTAGGGGATCGAACTGAAGCTTTCTTT
TRBV29-1	.	TRBJ2-6	CSVEQPGNVLTF	TGCAGCGTTGAGCAGCCGGGGAACGTCCTGACTTTC
TRBV7-3	.	TRBJ2-5	CASSRSLSETQYF	TGTGCCAGCAGCCGGTCTCTAAGTGAGACCCAGTACTTC
TRBV5-4	.	TRBJ2-2	CASSFPGGGNTGELFF	TGTGCCAGCAGCTTCCCCGGGGGTGGGAACACCGGGGAGCTGTTTTTT
TRBV4-1	.	TRBJ1-2	CASSQQGAANYGYTF	TGCGCCAGCAGCCAGCAAGGGGCAGCCAACTATGGCTACACCTTC
TRBV11-2	.	TRBJ1-4	CASSLLPGNNEKLFF	TGTGCCAGCAGCTTGTTGCCAGGGAATAATGAAAAACTGTTTTTT
TRBV5-1	TRBD2	TRBJ2-1	CASNQRGARDEQFF	TGCGCCAGCAACCAGCGGGGGGCAAGAGATGAGCAGTTCTTC